This T cell receptor beta chain is from a study of a mutant IDH1 vaccine in newly diagnosed glioma (dated by TCRdb to about 2021). For the wider study: Patients received eight vaccinations in weeks 1, 3, 5, 7, 11, 15, 19 and 23, corresponding to visits V03 through V10. Vaccination started 4-6 weeks after radiotherapy alone, or was given together with temozolomide cycles in the groups whose treatment included chemotherapy. Of the approximately 35 treated patients, around 62% were male and about 40% were female, and a mean age of 40.4 years was recorded. Before enrollment, patients had received standard therapy of radiotherapy alone, temozolomide alone, or radiochemotherapy with temozolomide; most received the combination. Peripheral blood was drawn at six visits: V03 (baseline), V05, V07, V10, V12 and V13. For exploratory analyses, fewer than 30 treated patients had longitudinal TCRB deep sequencing done wherever samples were available.

Library generation was performed with the immunoSEQ multiplex PCR assay. Rearranged TCR beta chain sequences were amplified using the hsTCRB Kit according to the manufacturer's protocol. Sequencing of TCRB libraries was carried out on an Illumina MiSeq. Processing in the source paper ran as follows. The kit vendor's proprietary platform handled demultiplexing, trimming and gene mapping. Drawn from immuneACCESS, this table holds only the in-frame rearrangements with V and J called that TCRdb kept. Clones are partly lost; checked studies trace under half to an unresolved V gene and leave the rest unexplained. V, J and clone size are those of that table, while D and trimming were read from the DNA. For this sample the table gives tens of thousands of clones, of which roughly 83% were detected only once. Of the sample, approximately 8.3% falls within the top ten clones. Via the germline V gene, CDR1 is LGHNA and CDR2 YSLEER. The CDR3, cysteine through phenylalanine, is 16 amino acids long. Solely the CDR3 DNA is kept, with 48 bases framed from the first base. V loses 0 bases, J loses 2 bases, and the germline ends lie 13 bases apart.

As for this clone: Its antigen target is currently unknown. No quality values exist for individual bases; no much larger clone is one base distant.

Overall study outcomes, separate from this receptor: According to the authors, sample limitations meant that analyses of patient blood samples could not be reproduced. Selection of PBMC samples for TCRB deep sequencing was based on availability. Immune responses induced by the vaccine were seen in roughly 95% of patients across multiple MHC alleles. Pseudoprogression appeared unrelated to alterations in the top peripheral T cell clonotypes detected by TCRB sequencing.

According to the study, the label for this sample's time point signals: week 11, during vaccination. Each vaccine dose, consisting of 300 ug of a 20-mer mutant IDH1 peptide in Montanide, was administered subcutaneously with topical imiquimod. Newly diagnosed WHO grade 3 or 4 IDH1-mutant astrocytomas showing loss of nuclear ATRX were present in the donors. The samples were drawn from NOA16, a multicentre, single-arm, open-label phase I trial in Germany that tested a mutant IDH1 peptide vaccine in humans for the first time. Genomic DNA for TCRB sequencing was extracted from EDTA blood using the DNeasy Blood and Tissue Kit.

The chain joins TRBV4-3 to TRBJ1-1, with no confident D gene call. The source was PBMCs, collected from a glioma patient whose treatment included an IDH1 peptide vaccine. This receptor was taken from a woman aged 45-65 years with glioma. The nucleotide sequence reads TGCGCCAGCAGCCAAGATGAAATCCGCCACAACACTGAAGCTTTCTTT. It is translated as CASSQDEIRHNTEAFF.